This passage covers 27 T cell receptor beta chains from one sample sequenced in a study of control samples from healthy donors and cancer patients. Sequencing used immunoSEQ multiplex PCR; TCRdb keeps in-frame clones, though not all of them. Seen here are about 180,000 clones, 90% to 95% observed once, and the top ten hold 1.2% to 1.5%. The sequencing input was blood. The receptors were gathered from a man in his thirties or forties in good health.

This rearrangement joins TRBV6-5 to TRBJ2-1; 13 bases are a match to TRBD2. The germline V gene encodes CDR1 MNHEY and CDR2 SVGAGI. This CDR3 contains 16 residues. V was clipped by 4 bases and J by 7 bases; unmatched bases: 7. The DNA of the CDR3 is TGTGCCAGCAGTTGGTCCTTGGGACTAGCGGGAAATGAGCAGTTCTTC. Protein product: CASSWSLGLAGNEQFF.

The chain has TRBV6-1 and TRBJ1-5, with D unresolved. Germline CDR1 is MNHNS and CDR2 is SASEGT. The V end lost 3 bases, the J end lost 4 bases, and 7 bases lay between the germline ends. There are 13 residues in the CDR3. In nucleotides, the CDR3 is TGTGCCAGCAGTGAGCTACCTAATCAGCCCCAGCATTTT. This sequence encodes CASSELPNQPQHF.

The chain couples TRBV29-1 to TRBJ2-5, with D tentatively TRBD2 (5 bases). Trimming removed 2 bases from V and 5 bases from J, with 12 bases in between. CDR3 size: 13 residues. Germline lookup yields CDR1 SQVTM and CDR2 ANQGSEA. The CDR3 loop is CSVETNRGETQYF. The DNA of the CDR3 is TGCAGCGTTGAAACTAATAGAGGGGAGACCCAGTACTTC.

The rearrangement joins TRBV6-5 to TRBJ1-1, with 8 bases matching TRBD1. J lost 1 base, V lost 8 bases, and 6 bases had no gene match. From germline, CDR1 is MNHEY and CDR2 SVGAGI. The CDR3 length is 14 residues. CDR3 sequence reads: CASATGGGNTEAFF. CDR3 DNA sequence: TGTGCCAGCGCCACAGGGGGTGGGAACACTGAAGCTTTCTTT.

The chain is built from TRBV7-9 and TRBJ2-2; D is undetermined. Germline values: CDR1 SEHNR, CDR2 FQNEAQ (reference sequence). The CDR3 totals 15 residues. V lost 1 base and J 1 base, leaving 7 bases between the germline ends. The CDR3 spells CASSLGPQNTGELFF. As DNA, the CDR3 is TGTGCCAGCAGCTTAGGTCCCCAGAACACCGGGGAGCTGTTTTTT.

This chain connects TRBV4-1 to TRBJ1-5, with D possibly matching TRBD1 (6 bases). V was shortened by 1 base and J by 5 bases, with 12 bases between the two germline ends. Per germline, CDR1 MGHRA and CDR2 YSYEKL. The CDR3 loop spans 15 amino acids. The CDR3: CASSQAGQSDQPQHF. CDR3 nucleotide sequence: TGCGCCAGCAGCCAAGCCGGACAGTCGGATCAGCCCCAGCATTTT.

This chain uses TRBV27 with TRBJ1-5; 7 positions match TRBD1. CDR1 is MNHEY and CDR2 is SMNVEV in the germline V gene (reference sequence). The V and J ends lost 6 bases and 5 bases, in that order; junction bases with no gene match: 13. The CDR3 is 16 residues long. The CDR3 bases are TGTGCCAGCAGCCGAAGGCAGGGGCAGGGGGATCAGCCCCAGCATTTT. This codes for CASSRRQGQGDQPQHF.

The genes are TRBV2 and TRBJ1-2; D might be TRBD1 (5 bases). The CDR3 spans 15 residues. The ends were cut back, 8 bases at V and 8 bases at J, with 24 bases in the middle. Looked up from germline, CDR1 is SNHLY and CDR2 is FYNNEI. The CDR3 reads CASAGWAGLPGGYTF. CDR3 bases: TGTGCCAGCGCTGGTTGGGCAGGGCTCCCGGGAGGCTACACCTTC.

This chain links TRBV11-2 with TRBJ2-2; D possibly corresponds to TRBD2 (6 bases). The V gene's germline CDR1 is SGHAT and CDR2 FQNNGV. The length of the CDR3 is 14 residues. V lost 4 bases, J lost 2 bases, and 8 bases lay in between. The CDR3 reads CASSSGLNTGELFF. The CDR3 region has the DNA TGTGCCAGCAGCTCGGGACTCAACACCGGGGAGCTGTTTTTT.

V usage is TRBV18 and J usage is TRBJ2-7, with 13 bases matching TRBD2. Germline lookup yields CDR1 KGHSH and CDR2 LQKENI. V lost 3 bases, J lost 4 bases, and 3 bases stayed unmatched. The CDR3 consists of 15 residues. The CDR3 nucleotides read TGTGCCAGCTCACCTACTAGCGGGGGGGCGTACGAGCAGTACTTC. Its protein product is CASSPTSGGAYEQYF.

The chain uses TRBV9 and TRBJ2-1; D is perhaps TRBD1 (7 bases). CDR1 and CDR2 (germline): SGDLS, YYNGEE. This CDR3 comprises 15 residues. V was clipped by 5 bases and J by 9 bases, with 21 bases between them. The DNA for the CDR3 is TGTGCCAGCAGTGGATTTCCACAGGGGAGGAGTGAGCAGTTCTTC. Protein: CASSGFPQGRSEQFF.

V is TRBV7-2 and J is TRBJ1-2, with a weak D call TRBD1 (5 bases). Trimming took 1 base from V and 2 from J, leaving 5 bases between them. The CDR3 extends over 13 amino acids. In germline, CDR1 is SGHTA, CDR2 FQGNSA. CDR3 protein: CASSLEGNYGYTF. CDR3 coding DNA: TGTGCCAGCAGCTTAGAGGGGAACTATGGCTACACCTTC.

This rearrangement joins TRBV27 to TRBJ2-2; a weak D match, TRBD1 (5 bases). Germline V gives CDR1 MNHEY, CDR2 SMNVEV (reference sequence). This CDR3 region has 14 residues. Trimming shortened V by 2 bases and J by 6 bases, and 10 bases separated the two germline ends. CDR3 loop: CASSLQGAAGELFF. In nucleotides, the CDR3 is TGTGCCAGCAGTTTACAGGGCGCCGCCGGGGAGCTGTTTTTT.

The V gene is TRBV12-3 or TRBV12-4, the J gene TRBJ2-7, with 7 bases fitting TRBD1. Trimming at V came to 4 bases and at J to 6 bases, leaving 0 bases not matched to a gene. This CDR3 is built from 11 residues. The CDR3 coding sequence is TGTGCCAGCAGTTACAGGGGCGAGCAGTACTTC. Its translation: CASSYRGEQYF.

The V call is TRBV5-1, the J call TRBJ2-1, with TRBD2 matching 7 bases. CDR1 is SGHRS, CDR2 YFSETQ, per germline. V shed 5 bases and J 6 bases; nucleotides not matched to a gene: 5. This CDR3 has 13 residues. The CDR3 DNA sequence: TGCGCCAGCAGGGTCGGCGGGAGCAATGAGCAGTTCTTC. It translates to CASRVGGSNEQFF.

The CDR3 here is CASSVRGTGELFF. CDR3 in DNA: TGTGCCAGCAGTGTCCGGGGGACCGGGGAGCTGTTTTTT. The V and J genes are TRBV2 and TRBJ2-2; possible D gene TRBD2, 6 bases. Trimming removed 4 bases from V and 5 bases from J, with 8 bases in between. Germline V gene data show CDR1 as SNHLY and CDR2 as FYNNEI. This CDR3 comprises 13 residues. Variable domain in full (rest from reference TRBV2 and TRBJ2-2): EPEVTQTPSHQVTQMGQEVILRCVPISNHLYFYWYRQILGQKVEFLVSFYNNEISEKSEIFDDQFSVERPDGSNFTLKIRSTKLEDSAMYFCASSVRGTGELFFGEGSRLTVL.

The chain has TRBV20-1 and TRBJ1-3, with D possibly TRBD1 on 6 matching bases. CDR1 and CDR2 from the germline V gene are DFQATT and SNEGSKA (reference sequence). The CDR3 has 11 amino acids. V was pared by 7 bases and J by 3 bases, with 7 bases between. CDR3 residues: CSVRGGNTIYF. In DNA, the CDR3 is TGCAGTGTCAGGGGTGGAAACACCATATATTTT.

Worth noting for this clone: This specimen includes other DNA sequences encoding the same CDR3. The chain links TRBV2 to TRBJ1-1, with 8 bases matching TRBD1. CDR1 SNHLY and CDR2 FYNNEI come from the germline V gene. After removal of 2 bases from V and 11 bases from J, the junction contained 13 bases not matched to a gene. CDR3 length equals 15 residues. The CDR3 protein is CASSELGTGTGEAFF. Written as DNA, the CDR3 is TGTGCCAGCAGTGAATTAGGAACCGGGACAGGTGAGGCTTTCTTT.

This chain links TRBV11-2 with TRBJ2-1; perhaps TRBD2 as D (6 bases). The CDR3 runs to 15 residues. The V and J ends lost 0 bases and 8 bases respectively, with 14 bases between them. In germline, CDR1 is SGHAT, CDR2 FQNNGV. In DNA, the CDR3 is TGTGCCAGCAGCTTAGATTTAAGGACTATGGATGAGCAGTTCTTC. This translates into CASSLDLRTMDEQFF.

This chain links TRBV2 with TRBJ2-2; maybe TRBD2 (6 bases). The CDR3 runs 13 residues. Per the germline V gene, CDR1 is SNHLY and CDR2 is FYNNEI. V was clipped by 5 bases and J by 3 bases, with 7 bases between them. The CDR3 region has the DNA TGTGCCAGCAGTTTAGCGGACACCGGGGAGCTGTTTTTT. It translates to CASSLADTGELFF.

The CDR3 DNA reads TGTGCCAGCAGTTTATCAGCGGGAAACGAGCAGTACTTC. Translating gives CASSLSAGNEQYF. The chain has TRBV27 and TRBJ2-7; 7 nucleotides match TRBD2. Germline loops: CDR1 MNHEY, CDR2 SMNVEV (reference sequence). V trimming: 0 bases; J trimming: 5 bases; junction bases outside the gene matches: 1. CDR3 size: 13 residues.

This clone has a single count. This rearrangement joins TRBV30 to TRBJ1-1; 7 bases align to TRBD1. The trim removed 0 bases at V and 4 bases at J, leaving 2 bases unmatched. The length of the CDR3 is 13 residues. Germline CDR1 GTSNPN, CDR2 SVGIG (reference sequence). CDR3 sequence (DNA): TGTGCCTGGAGTGTTTCAGGGGGCACTGAAGCTTTCTTT. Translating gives CAWSVSGGTEAFF.

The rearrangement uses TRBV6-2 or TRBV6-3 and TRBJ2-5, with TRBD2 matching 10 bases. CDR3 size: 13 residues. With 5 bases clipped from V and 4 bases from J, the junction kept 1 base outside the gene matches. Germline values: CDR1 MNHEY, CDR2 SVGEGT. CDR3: CASSLAGAETQYF. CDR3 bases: TGTGCCAGCAGTCTAGCGGGGGCAGAGACCCAGTACTTC.

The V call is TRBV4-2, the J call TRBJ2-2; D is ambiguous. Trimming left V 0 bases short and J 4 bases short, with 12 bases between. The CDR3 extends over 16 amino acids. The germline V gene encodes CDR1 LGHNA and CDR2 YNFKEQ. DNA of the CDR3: TGTGCCAGCAGCCAAGAGGGTGGTAGATTCACCGGGGAGCTGTTTTTT. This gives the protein CASSQEGGRFTGELFF.

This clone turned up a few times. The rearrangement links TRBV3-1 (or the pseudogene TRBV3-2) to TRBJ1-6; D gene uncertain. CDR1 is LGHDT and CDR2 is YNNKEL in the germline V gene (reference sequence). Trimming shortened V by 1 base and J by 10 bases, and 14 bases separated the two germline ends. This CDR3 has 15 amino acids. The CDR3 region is CASSQASGGLSPLHF. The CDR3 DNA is TGTGCCAGCAGCCAAGCATCGGGCGGCCTGTCACCCCTCCACTTT.

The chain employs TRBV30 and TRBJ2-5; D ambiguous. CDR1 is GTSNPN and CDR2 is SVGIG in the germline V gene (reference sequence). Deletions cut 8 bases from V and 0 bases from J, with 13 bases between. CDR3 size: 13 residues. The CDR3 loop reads CAGRPENQETQYF. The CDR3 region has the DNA TGTGCCGGCCGTCCGGAAAACCAAGAGACCCAGTACTTC.

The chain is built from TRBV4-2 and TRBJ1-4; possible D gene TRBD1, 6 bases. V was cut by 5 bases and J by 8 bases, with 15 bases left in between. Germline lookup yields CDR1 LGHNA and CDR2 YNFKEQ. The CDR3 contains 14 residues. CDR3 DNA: TGTGCCAGCAGCACCCGGGCCCAGGGGGAAAAACTGTTTTTT. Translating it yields CASSTRAQGEKLFF.